The 28 T cell receptor beta chains given below trace back to one sample, sequenced in a study of OX40 agonist ivuxolimab in advanced cancers. Measured with immunoSEQ multiplex PCR; TCRdb has only the in-frame clones, and not every one. The sample holds approximately 77,000 clones, 85% to 95% seen once. Sequenced here: CD4+ or CD8+ T cells sorted from blood, sampled in a trial of the OX40 agonist ivuxolimab. These receptors were taken from an adult with an advanced solid tumor such as melanoma, head and neck, liver or kidney cancer.

The V and J genes are TRBV6-1 and TRBJ1-4, with 7 bases fitting TRBD1. The CDR3 extends over 15 amino acids. Trimming cost V 7 bases and J 7 bases; bases outside gene matches: 12. The germline V gene has CDR1 MNHNS and CDR2 SASEGT. CDR3 amino acids: CASTPRQGGSEKLFF. Here the CDR3 DNA reads TGTGCCAGCACCCCCCGACAGGGAGGGAGTGAAAAACTGTTTTTT.

The gene calls are TRBV28 and TRBJ1-3, with unresolved D. CDR1 is MDHEN and CDR2 is SYDVKM in the germline V gene. V was clipped by 5 bases and J by 4 bases, with 9 bases between them. This CDR3 spans 13 amino acids. CDR3 protein: CASSPPKGNTIYF. CDR3 nucleotide sequence: TGTGCCAGCAGTCCCCCGAAGGGAAACACCATATATTTT. The variable domain in full, completed from reference TRBV28 and TRBJ1-3, reads DVKVTQSSRYLVKRTGEKVFLECVQDMDHENMFWYRQDPGLGLRLIYFSYDVKMKEKGDIPEGYSVSREKKERFSLILESASTNQTSMYLCASSPPKGNTIYFGEGSWLTVV.

V is TRBV27 and J is TRBJ2-1, with 9 bases fitting TRBD2. The germline V gene encodes CDR1 MNHEY and CDR2 SMNVEV (reference sequence). The trim removed 6 bases at V and 5 bases at J, leaving 17 bases unmatched. The CDR3 length is 18 residues. The CDR3 sequence is CASRPPFSGRGRNNEQFF. For the CDR3, the DNA is TGTGCCAGCAGACCCCCCTTTAGCGGGAGAGGGAGAAACAATGAGCAGTTCTTC.

The V gene is TRBV28, the J gene TRBJ1-1; D gene ambiguous. The germline gives CDR1 MDHEN, CDR2 SYDVKM. This CDR3 has 14 amino acids. V lost 7 bases and J lost 0, with 12 bases in between. The CDR3 nucleotides read TGTGCCAGCACCGGTGGCAGCATGAACACTGAAGCTTTCTTT. It is translated as CASTGGSMNTEAFF.

The chain recombines TRBV11-3 with TRBJ2-5; TRBD2 matches 8 bases. Germline CDR1 is SGHNT and CDR2 is YENEEA. V shed 4 bases and J 2 bases; nucleotides not matched to a gene: 12. The CDR3 spans 17 residues. For the CDR3, the DNA is TGTGCCAGCAGCTATGGAGTAGCGGGATTGAGGCAAGAGACCCAGTACTTC. As protein: CASSYGVAGLRQETQYF.

The chain has TRBV7-2 and TRBJ2-7, with 7 bases that match TRBD1. Germline CDR1 and CDR2: SGHTA and FQGNSA. J lost 4 bases, V lost 4 bases, and 7 bases had no gene match. The CDR3 loop spans 14 amino acids. The CDR3 spells CASSSRQGLYEQYF. In nucleotides, the CDR3 is TGTGCCAGCAGCTCTAGACAGGGTTTGTACGAGCAGTACTTC.

This clone was seen a single time. The chain couples TRBV5-6 to TRBJ2-2, with D unclear. Germline CDR1 SGHDT, CDR2 YYEEEE. With 0 bases removed from V and 2 bases from J, the gap between germline ends came to 8 bases. This CDR3 is 15 amino acids long. The CDR3 spells CASSLVDTNTGELFF. For the CDR3, the DNA is TGTGCCAGCAGCTTGGTAGACACTAACACCGGGGAGCTGTTTTTT.

This clone was seen a single time. This chain links TRBV5-4 with TRBJ1-4; TRBD1 might be the D (6 bases). This CDR3 is 14 amino acids long. Germline V gene data show CDR1 as SGHNT and CDR2 as YYREEE (reference sequence). V gave up 3 bases and J gave up 5 bases, with 11 bases separating them. The CDR3 protein is CASSSQTGNEKLFF. The CDR3 DNA is TGTGCCAGCAGCTCACAAACAGGGAATGAAAAACTGTTTTTT.

V gene TRBV6-5 combines with J gene TRBJ2-7; TRBD1 matches at 7 bases. The germline V gene has CDR1 MNHEY and CDR2 SVGAGI. V shed 0 bases and J 3 bases; nucleotides not matched to a gene: 5. This CDR3 is 15 amino acids long. The CDR3 DNA reads as TGTGCCAGCAGTTACTCCCCACAGGGGCTCTACGAGCAGTACTTC. Translation gives CASSYSPQGLYEQYF.

The chain combines TRBV6-6 with TRBJ2-7; 10 bases align to TRBD1. Germline loops: CDR1 MNHNY, CDR2 SVGAGI (reference sequence). V dropped 6 bases and J dropped 9; count of bases not matched to a gene: 14. This CDR3 spans 15 amino acids. CDR3 region: CASRQRTGGSLGQYF. In nucleotides, the CDR3 is TGTGCCAGCAGGCAGCGGACAGGGGGTTCTCTTGGGCAGTACTTC.

In its sample, this clone was seen once. V and J are TRBV11-3 and TRBJ2-2; D gene unclear. The CDR3 has 14 amino acids. CDR1 is SGHNT, CDR2 YENEEA, per germline. V was trimmed by 5 bases and J by 6 bases, leaving 13 bases between them. In nucleotides, the CDR3 is TGTGCCAGCAGCCCAGACATAACCGCCGGGGAGCTGTTTTTT. The encoded protein is CASSPDITAGELFF.

This chain links TRBV28 with TRBJ2-7; D unresolved. Germline V gives CDR1 MDHEN, CDR2 SYDVKM. Trimming took 2 bases from V and 6 from J, leaving 8 bases between them. The CDR3 is made up of 12 amino acids. The CDR3 coding sequence is TGTGCCAGCAGTTTACCGGGTTTCGAGCAGTACTTC. This sequence encodes CASSLPGFEQYF. Supplemented by reference TRBV28 and TRBJ2-7, the full variable domain reads DVKVTQSSRYLVKRTGEKVFLECVQDMDHENMFWYRQDPGLGLRLIYFSYDVKMKEKGDIPEGYSVSREKKERFSLILESASTNQTSMYLCASSLPGFEQYFGPGTRLTVT.

This clone turned up a few times. The identical CDR3 is also encoded by other nucleotide sequences in the sample. V is TRBV29-1 and J is TRBJ2-7; perhaps TRBD2 as D (5 bases). V lost 6 bases and J lost 3, with 9 bases in between. Germline V gives CDR1 SQVTM, CDR2 ANQGSEA. The CDR3 loop spans 11 amino acids. Here the CDR3 reads CSVGTSYEQYF. CDR3 DNA: TGCAGCGTGGGAACTAGCTACGAGCAGTACTTC.

This chain connects TRBV12-5 to TRBJ2-3; TRBD1 might be the D (5 bases). V was trimmed by 5 bases and J by 9 bases, leaving 15 bases between them. Germline-derived CDR1 and CDR2 are LGHNT and FRNRAP. This CDR3 comprises 13 residues. CDR3: CASGLWGEQTQYF. The DNA of the CDR3 is TGTGCTAGTGGTCTCTGGGGCGAGCAGACGCAGTATTTT.

The CDR3 loop reads CASRTNIGDTGELFF. The CDR3 region has the DNA TGTGCCAGCAGAACTAACATAGGGGACACCGGGGAGCTGTTTTTT. The V and J genes are TRBV6-1 and TRBJ2-2; D possibly corresponds to TRBD1 (5 bases). The CDR3 length is 15 residues. V was trimmed by 6 bases and J by 3 bases, leaving 14 bases between them. CDR1 and CDR2 (germline): MNHNS, SASEGT.

The gene calls are TRBV5-1 and TRBJ2-5; the D is unclear. This CDR3 is built from 16 residues. V lost 0 bases to trimming and J lost 3 bases, with 15 bases between them. Germline-derived CDR1 and CDR2 are SGHRS and YFSETQ. CDR3 loop: CASSLGARWSEETQYF. CDR3 nucleotide sequence: TGCGCCAGCAGCTTGGGGGCCCGGTGGTCCGAAGAGACCCAGTACTTC.

The gene calls are TRBV19 and TRBJ2-7; TRBD1 might be the D (5 bases). Germline lookup yields CDR1 LNHDA and CDR2 SQIVND (reference sequence). V lost 8 bases, J lost 0 bases, and 11 bases lay in between. The CDR3 sequence is 13 residues long. CDR3 in amino acids: CASAGRNSYEQYF. The CDR3 coding sequence is TGTGCCAGTGCAGGGCGAAACTCCTACGAGCAGTACTTC.

The rearrangement joins TRBV4-2 to TRBJ1-4; TRBD1 matches at 7 bases. Trimming cost V 4 bases and J 3 bases; bases outside gene matches: 14. CDR1 LGHNA and CDR2 YNFKEQ come from the germline V gene. The CDR3 sequence is 18 residues long. CDR3 coding DNA: TGTGCCAGCAGCCCGCGGGAGGGGGCGATTGGCTCTAATGAAAAACTGTTTTTT. Protein product: CASSPREGAIGSNEKLFF.

This chain connects TRBV2 to TRBJ2-4, with 7 nucleotides matching TRBD2. Germline-derived CDR1 and CDR2 are SNHLY and FYNNEI. Germline trimming cut 7 bases from V and 11 bases from J; bases unmatched to any gene: 5. CDR3 length equals 11 residues. The CDR3, as DNA: TGTGCCAGCAAAGGACTAGTAGTTCAGTACTTC. The encoded protein is CASKGLVVQYF.

The V and J genes are TRBV7-3 and TRBJ1-2, with D perhaps matching TRBD1 (5 bases). From germline, CDR1 is SGHTA and CDR2 FQGTGA. The CDR3 has 13 amino acids. V gave up 2 bases and J gave up 8 bases, with 12 bases separating them. The CDR3, as DNA: TGTGCCAGCAGCTTACAGGGATCGGACGGCTACACCTTC. The encoded protein is CASSLQGSDGYTF.

Written as DNA, the CDR3 is TGTGCCAGCACCCCGGACAGGGGCGCAGGAAACACTGAAGCTTTCTTT. This gives the protein CASTPDRGAGNTEAFF. V usage is TRBV7-8 and J usage is TRBJ1-1, with 9 bases lining up with TRBD1. CDR3 length equals 16 residues. CDR1 and CDR2 from the germline V gene are SGHVS and FQNEAQ. Trimming cost V 7 bases and J 2 bases; bases outside gene matches: 11. Full variable domain (rest looked up from reference TRBV7-8 and TRBJ1-1): GAGVSQSPRYKVAKRGQDVALRCDPISGHVSLFWYQQALGQGPEFLTYFQNEAQLDKSGLPSDRFFAERPEGSVSTLKIQRTQQEDSAVYLCASTPDRGAGNTEAFFGQGTRLTVV.

The CDR3: CASSSSLAGATDTQYF. CDR3 DNA sequence: TGCGCCAGCAGTTCCAGTCTAGCGGGGGCCACAGATACGCAGTATTTT. The chain couples TRBV5-1 to TRBJ2-3; 10 bases match TRBD2. Germline CDR1 reads SGHRS; CDR2 reads YFSETQ. Trimming removed 5 bases from V and 2 bases from J; junction bases left unmatched: 8. The CDR3 extends over 16 amino acids. The full variable domain, in which reference TRBV5-1 and TRBJ2-3 provide the parts outside the CDR3, is KAGVTQTPRYLIKTRGQQVTLSCSPISGHRSVSWYQQTPGQGLQFLFEYFSETQRNKGNFPGRFSGRQFSNSRSEMNVSTLELGDSALYLCASSSSLAGATDTQYFGPGTRLTVL.

The CDR3 here is CSVERPNDEQFF. The CDR3 DNA reads as TGCAGCGTTGAACGGCCGAACGATGAGCAGTTCTTC. The rearrangement links TRBV29-1 to TRBJ2-1; D ambiguous. Trimming took 2 bases from V and 8 from J, leaving 10 bases between them. This CDR3 is built from 12 residues. The germline gives CDR1 SQVTM, CDR2 ANQGSEA.

The chain employs TRBV7-9 and TRBJ2-3; D may be TRBD2 (6 bases). V lost 4 bases, J lost 1 base, and 12 bases lay in between. Germline V gene sequence: CDR1 SEHNR, CDR2 FQNEAQ (reference sequence). This CDR3 has 15 residues. CDR3 DNA: TGTGCCAGCAGCTCCCCAGGGACTCGCACAGATACGCAGTATTTT. It specifies CASSSPGTRTDTQYF.

The count of this clone is one. The rearrangement links TRBV5-4 to TRBJ2-5, with D unresolved. V dropped 0 bases and J dropped 2 bases, with 5 bases sitting between them. CDR1 SGHNT and CDR2 YYREEE come from the germline V gene (reference sequence). The CDR3 is 13 residues long. This CDR3 reads CASSLGRQETQYF. CDR3 in DNA: TGTGCCAGCAGCTTGGGCAGGCAAGAGACCCAGTACTTC.

This chain connects TRBV7-8 to TRBJ2-7; 13 bases are a match to TRBD2. This CDR3 region has 16 residues. With V trimmed by 1 base and J by 2 bases, 2 bases remained unmatched. CDR1 is SGHVS and CDR2 is FQNEAQ in the germline V gene. The CDR3 is CASSLGGLAGPYEQYF. The CDR3 DNA reads TGTGCCAGCAGCTTAGGGGGACTAGCGGGACCCTACGAGCAGTACTTC.

V is TRBV4-3 and J is TRBJ1-2; D gene unclear. Trimming stripped 3 bases from V and 1 base from J, with 9 bases between. Germline values: CDR1 LGHNA, CDR2 YSLEER. The CDR3 runs to 14 residues. CDR3 loop: CASSQDPYNYGYTF. The CDR3 nucleotides are TGCGCCAGCAGCCAGGACCCTTATAACTATGGCTACACCTTC.

The chain recombines TRBV5-1 with TRBJ2-7, with D perhaps matching TRBD1 or TRBD2 (5 bases each). This CDR3 spans 16 amino acids. V was clipped by 1 base and J by 0 bases, with 14 bases between them. Germline lookup yields CDR1 SGHRS and CDR2 YFSETQ. CDR3 sequence: CASSLWGGSSSYEQYF. The CDR3 nucleotides are TGCGCCAGCAGCTTGTGGGGCGGGTCGAGCTCCTACGAGCAGTACTTC. The full variable domain, in which reference TRBV5-1 and TRBJ2-7 provide the parts outside the CDR3, is KAGVTQTPRYLIKTRGQQVTLSCSPISGHRSVSWYQQTPGQGLQFLFEYFSETQRNKGNFPGRFSGRQFSNSRSEMNVSTLELGDSALYLCASSLWGGSSSYEQYFGPGTRLTVT.